The 19 T cell receptor beta chains given below trace back to one sample, sequenced in a study of cytotoxic CD8 clonotypes in ibrutinib-treated CLL. Clones were read by immunoSEQ multiplex PCR, and TCRdb kept only the in-frame ones, dropping some. The sample contains roughly 180,000 clones, about four fifths of which appear only once. The sample in question was PBMCs, obtained after 24 months of ibrutinib treatment. These receptors came from a human donor with chronic lymphocytic leukemia.

The gene calls are TRBV5-1 and TRBJ1-2, with D possibly TRBD1 on 6 matching bases. V was trimmed by 4 bases and J by 4 bases, leaving 14 bases between them. The CDR3 has 14 amino acids. Germline V gene sequence: CDR1 SGHRS, CDR2 YFSETQ. The CDR3 nucleotides read TGCGCCAGCAGCACGGGGACATCTGGCTATGGCTACACCTTC. It translates to CASSTGTSGYGYTF.

The table lists this clone with a count of one. The chain employs TRBV19 and TRBJ1-2; D not certain. The CDR3 is made up of 15 amino acids. V lost 3 bases, J lost 4 bases, and 15 bases lay in between. The germline V gene encodes CDR1 LNHDA and CDR2 SQIVND (reference sequence). CDR3 loop: CASSIASALSYGYTF. CDR3 nucleotide sequence: TGTGCCAGTAGTATCGCCTCTGCCTTGAGCTATGGCTACACCTTC.

This clone was detected only a few times. The V gene is TRBV28, the J gene TRBJ2-3; 7 bases are a match to TRBD2. CDR1 and CDR2 (germline): MDHEN, SYDVKM. Unmatched junction bases numbered 8, after V lost 7 bases and J lost 4 bases. This CDR3 has 14 residues. For the CDR3, the DNA is TGTGCCAGCAATAAGTGGGGGGGTGCAGATACGCAGTATTTT. The encoded protein is CASNKWGGADTQYF.

The chain recombines TRBV9 with TRBJ2-2; 7 bases agree with TRBD2. The V segment lost 4 bases and the J segment 5 bases; nucleotides outside the gene matches: 20. Germline V lookup: CDR1 SGDLS, CDR2 YYNGEE. The CDR3 runs to 19 residues. The CDR3: CASSPLGRLAHEGTGELFF. CDR3 nucleotides: TGTGCCAGCAGCCCCCTGGGGCGACTAGCCCACGAGGGGACCGGGGAGCTGTTTTTT. Combining the CDR3 with reference TRBV9 and TRBJ2-2 gives the whole variable domain DSGVTQTPKHLITATGQRVTLRCSPRSGDLSVYWYQQSLDQGLQFLIQYYNGEERAKGNILERFSAQQFPDLHSELNLSSLELGDSALYFCASSPLGRLAHEGTGELFFGEGSRLTVL.

The chain recombines TRBV6-1 with TRBJ2-5; 9 nucleotides align to TRBD2. CDR3 length equals 15 residues. Germline loops: CDR1 MNHNS, CDR2 SASEGT. The V and J ends lost 0 bases and 7 bases, in that order; junction bases with no gene match: 6. CDR3 DNA sequence: TGTGCCAGCAGTGAAGCGGGGCGGGAGGGCGCGACCCAGTACTTC. Protein: CASSEAGREGATQYF.

The chain joins TRBV11-2 to TRBJ2-5, with D possibly being TRBD1 (6 bases). Trimming pared 5 bases from V and 5 bases from J, leaving 12 bases between. Looked up from germline, CDR1 is SGHAT and CDR2 is FQNNGV. The CDR3 runs to 13 residues. CDR3: CASSPGQMETQYF. The DNA of the CDR3 is TGTGCCAGCAGCCCCGGACAGATGGAGACCCAGTACTTC.

The table lists this clone with a count of one. CDR3 protein: CASSPPGGSNEKLFF. In nucleotides, the CDR3 is TGTGCCAGCTCACCACCTGGGGGGTCAAATGAAAAACTGTTTTTT. The J gene is TRBJ1-4, the V gene TRBV18, with D possibly being TRBD1 (5 bases). The CDR3 sequence is 15 residues long. V was pared by 0 bases and J by 5 bases, with 10 bases between. CDR1 and CDR2 (germline): KGHSH, LQKENI.

V and J are TRBV19 and TRBJ1-5, with D uncertain. V lost 5 bases, J lost 9 bases, and 5 bases lay in between. Germline values: CDR1 LNHDA, CDR2 SQIVND (reference sequence). The CDR3 loop spans 10 amino acids. Here the CDR3 reads CASSDWPQHF. In DNA, the CDR3 is TGTGCCAGTAGTGATTGGCCCCAGCATTTT.

This clone was picked up one time. The chain is built from TRBV5-1 and TRBJ1-2; D gene uncertain. In germline, CDR1 is SGHRS, CDR2 YFSETQ. The CDR3 has 14 amino acids. V was pared by 0 bases and J by 8 bases, with 14 bases between. This CDR3 reads CASSLAGKVEGYTF. DNA for the CDR3: TGCGCCAGCAGCTTGGCCGGGAAAGTGGAGGGCTACACCTTC.

The chain uses TRBV28 and TRBJ2-5; TRBD1 agrees at 8 bases. The CDR3 runs 15 residues. Germline V gene sequence: CDR1 MDHEN, CDR2 SYDVKM. The V segment lost 4 bases and the J segment 4 bases; nucleotides outside the gene matches: 8. CDR3 sequence (DNA): TGTGCCAGCAGTTCATGGACAGGGAGAGTAGAGACCCAGTACTTC. Encoded protein: CASSSWTGRVETQYF. The full variable domain, completed using reference TRBV28 and TRBJ2-5, is DVKVTQSSRYLVKRTGEKVFLECVQDMDHENMFWYRQDPGLGLRLIYFSYDVKMKEKGDIPEGYSVSREKKERFSLILESASTNQTSMYLCASSSWTGRVETQYFGPGTRLLVL.

Regarding this clone: Other DNA sequences from this sample encode an identical CDR3 as well. This sequence joins TRBV18 and TRBJ2-3; D is undetermined. CDR1 is KGHSH and CDR2 is LQKENI in the germline V gene. With 3 bases removed from V and 0 bases from J, the gap between germline ends came to 4 bases. This CDR3 region has 13 residues. DNA of the CDR3: TGTGCCAGCTCACCCGCAAGCACAGATACGCAGTATTTT. Amino acids: CASSPASTDTQYF. Full variable domain (missing parts from reference TRBV18 and TRBJ2-3): NAGVMQNPRHLVRRRGQEARLRCSPMKGHSHVYWYRQLPEEGLKFMVYLQKENIIDESGMPKERFSAEFPKEGPSILRIQQVVRGDSAAYFCASSPASTDTQYFGPGTRLTVL.

The chain combines TRBV7-2 with TRBJ2-4; the match to TRBD2 covers 10 bases. The CDR3 runs to 16 residues. Per the germline V gene, CDR1 is SGHTA and CDR2 is FQGNSA. V dropped 1 base and J dropped 3; count of bases not matched to a gene: 3. The CDR3 nucleotides are TGTGCCAGCAGCTTAGTAGCGGGGGGCCACAAAAACATTCAGTACTTC. Encoded protein: CASSLVAGGHKNIQYF.

The table lists this clone with a few counts. This chain connects TRBV9 to TRBJ1-2; D is uncertain. CDR1 and CDR2 (germline): SGDLS, YYNGEE. Trimming left V 0 bases short and J 4 bases short, with 16 bases between. CDR3 length equals 16 residues. The DNA for the CDR3 is TGTGCCAGCAGCGTAGGGTTCGGAAGGGCCCCCTATGGCTACACCTTC. Its translation is CASSVGFGRAPYGYTF.

This clone was observed a few times. V is TRBV18 and J is TRBJ2-3; D unclear. CDR3 length: 12 amino acids. Germline assignment: CDR1 KGHSH and CDR2 LQKENI. The V end was cut by 4 bases, the J end by 2 bases, with 4 bases between. CDR3 sequence reads: CASSLSTDTQYF. CDR3 in DNA: TGTGCCAGCTCACTTTCCACAGATACGCAGTATTTT.

The CDR3 is CASRDPGTGLNQPQHF. As DNA, the CDR3 is TGTGCCAGCAGAGACCCCGGGACAGGGCTTAATCAGCCCCAGCATTTT. The chain uses TRBV28 and TRBJ1-5; 9 bases are shared with TRBD1. This CDR3 spans 16 amino acids. J was trimmed by 4 bases and V by 6 bases; bases with no gene match: 10. CDR1 is MDHEN, CDR2 SYDVKM, per germline.

The chain has TRBV11-2 and TRBJ2-2, with 7 bases matching TRBD2. J lost 8 bases, V lost 6 bases, and 12 bases had no gene match. The CDR3 spans 15 residues. Germline V lookup: CDR1 SGHAT, CDR2 FQNNGV. This CDR3 reads CASSIVGSGPGELFF. The CDR3 bases are TGTGCCAGCAGTATAGTGGGTAGCGGGCCGGGGGAGCTGTTTTTT.

The J gene is TRBJ1-5, the V gene TRBV18; 7 nucleotides match TRBD1. Looked up from germline, CDR1 is KGHSH and CDR2 is LQKENI. The ends lost 2 bases at V and 6 bases at J; junction bases unmatched: 10. The CDR3 runs 16 residues. The CDR3 nucleotides read TGTGCCAGCTCACCAAGGAAGAACAGGGGTGGTCAGCCCCAGCATTTT. Protein product: CASSPRKNRGGQPQHF.

V gene TRBV6-1 combines with J gene TRBJ2-3; D gene ambiguous. V dropped 2 bases and J dropped 4 bases, with 7 bases sitting between them. The germline gives CDR1 MNHNS, CDR2 SASEGT. CDR3 size: 13 residues. The CDR3 loop is CASSERLSDTQYF. In nucleotides, the CDR3 is TGTGCCAGCAGTGAACGACTTTCAGATACGCAGTATTTT.

J is TRBJ2-3 and V is TRBV30; no clear D. The V and J ends lost 5 bases and 0 bases respectively, with 9 bases between them. Per germline, CDR1 GTSNPN and CDR2 SVGIG (reference sequence). The CDR3 sequence is 13 residues long. CDR3 sequence reads: CAWGPTSTDTQYF. The CDR3 DNA is TGTGCCTGGGGGCCTACTAGCACAGATACGCAGTATTTT.